A selection of T cell receptor beta chains follows, all from one sample in a study of cytomegalovirus exposure and HLA in healthy donors. Repertoires were generated with immunoSEQ multiplex PCR, while TCRdb's copy carries only in-frame clones and drops some. The sample lists 70,000 or so clones; around 94% were seen once. Source material: PBMCs. Receptors were obtained from a woman between 18 and 30 years old in good health and CMV-seropositive. Both conserved end residues are part of each CDR3. Each record gives: V gene, D gene, clone size, J gene, CDR3 DNA, CDR3 protein. A D gene is named only where the DNA matches it firmly. The size field is filled for only some rows; it gives once, few, many or a size class.

TRBV6-5,TRBD2,-,TRBJ2-5,TGTGCCAGCAGTCGGGACCTAGCGGCACAAGAGACCCAGTACTTC,CASSRDLAAQETQYF
TRBV5-4,-,-,TRBJ2-6,TGTGCCAGCAGCTCCCAGGCCAACGTCCTGACTTTC,CASSSQANVLTF
TRBV5-1,TRBD2,-,TRBJ2-3,TGCGCCAGCAGCGGGGGGGGGTACACAGATACGCAGTATTTT,CASSGGGYTDTQYF
TRBV4-2,TRBD2,-,TRBJ2-2,TGTGCCAGCAGCCAAGATTGGACTAGCGGGGGGAACACCGGGGAGCTGTTTTTT,CASSQDWTSGGNTGELFF
TRBV15,-,-,TRBJ1-2,TGTGCCACCAGCAGAGATAGGGTCAGGGTATATGATGGCTACACCTTC,CATSRDRVRVYDGYTF
TRBV10-2,-,-,TRBJ2-7,TGCGCCAGCAGTGAAGGGGGCTCCTACGAGCAGTACTTC,CASSEGGSYEQYF
TRBV5-1,-,-,TRBJ2-5,TGCGCCAGCAGCTTGTCGCCTCAGGGCGGGGTTCAGACCCAGTACTTC,CASSLSPQGGVQTQYF
TRBV6-1,TRBD1,-,TRBJ2-7,TGTGCCAGCATCCGGGACAGACTCTCCTACGAGCAGTACTTC,CASIRDRLSYEQYF
TRBV25-1,-,-,TRBJ2-2,TGTGCCAGCTTGCCCCTCGGCGGGGAGCTGTTTTTT,CASLPLGGELFF
TRBV4-1,-,-,TRBJ2-1,TGCGCCAGCAGCCAAGTTCGCTTGGGCCCCCATGAGCAGTTCTTC,CASSQVRLGPHEQFF
TRBV6-6,-,few,TRBJ2-3,TGTGCCAGCAGTCTTTCGAGGGGCACAGATACGCAGTATTTT,CASSLSRGTDTQYF
TRBV5-6,-,-,TRBJ1-2,TGTGCCAGCAGCACGGAGGTTGGGGGTGGAGGGAGTGGCTACACCTTC,CASSTEVGGGGSGYTF
TRBV6-6,-,-,TRBJ1-5,TGTGCCAGCAGGAAGCAGGGGCAGCCCCAGCATTTT,CASRKQGQPQHF
TRBV4-1,TRBD2,-,TRBJ2-1,TGCGCCAGCAGCCAAGCTCTAGCGGGAGTCTTGGAGCAGTTCTTC,CASSQALAGVLEQFF
TRBV20-1,-,-,TRBJ2-7,TGCAGTGCTAGAGATCCTTACGAGCAGTACTTC,CSARDPYEQYF
TRBV4-1,TRBD1,-,TRBJ2-7,TGCGCCAGCAGCCACGGACAGGGGCCCTACGAGCAGTACTTC,CASSHGQGPYEQYF
TRBV10-3,TRBD1,-,TRBJ2-7,TGTGCCATCAGTAGACTGCCCGGGACAGGGAGATCCTACGAGCAGTACTTC,CAISRLPGTGRSYEQYF
TRBV4-2,TRBD1,-,TRBJ1-3,TGTGCCAGCAGCCAAGAGGGGTTACAGGGGTCCTTCTCTGGAAACACCATATATTTT,CASSQEGLQGSFSGNTIYF
TRBV28,TRBD2,-,TRBJ2-4,TGTGCCAGCAGCTCAAAGCGGGAGTCGGCCCAAAACATTCAGTACTTC,CASSSKRESAQNIQYF